A selection of T cell receptor beta chains follows, all from one sample in a study of cytomegalovirus exposure and HLA in healthy donors. The repertoire was sequenced with immunoSEQ multiplex PCR; TCRdb's copy has only in-frame clones and lacks some. The sample includes approximately 140,000 clones, more than 75% of them seen just once. The sample comprised PBMCs. These receptors came from a human donor in good health. CDR3s include the opening cysteine and the closing phenylalanine or tryptophan. D genes are given only for firm matches. A row's size may be missing; if present it is once, few, many or a size class.

V: TRBV2
J: TRBJ2-1
size: .
D: TRBD2
DNA: TGTGCCAGCAGCCACACTAGCGGGAGTATCGATGAGCAGTTCTTC
CDR3: CASSHTSGSIDEQFF

V: TRBV5-4
J: TRBJ2-1
size: once
D: TRBD2
DNA: TGTGCCAGCCGATTAACTAGCGGACCTTACAATGAGCAGTTCTTC
CDR3: CASRLTSGPYNEQFF

V: TRBV27
J: TRBJ1-1
size: few
D: .
DNA: TGTGCCAGCAGTACTTTTAGGAACACTGAAGCTTTCTTT
CDR3: CASSTFRNTEAFF

V: TRBV6-1
J: TRBJ1-5
size: .
D: .
DNA: TGTGCCAGTACCGAGAACCCTTATAGCAATCAGCCCCAGCATTTT
CDR3: CASTENPYSNQPQHF

V: TRBV19
J: TRBJ2-7
size: .
D: .
DNA: TGTGCCAGTAGTATTGAGGGCGCCCAACGGAAAGAGCAGTACTTC
CDR3: CASSIEGAQRKEQYF

V: TRBV29-1
J: TRBJ2-7
size: .
D: .
DNA: TGCAGCTGTCTACAGGAGACCTACGAGCAGTACTTC
CDR3: CSCLQETYEQYF

V: TRBV28
J: TRBJ1-4
size: .
D: .
DNA: TGTGCCAGCAGTGTATCCCTAGGCGGGCTGTTTTTT
CDR3: CASSVSLGGLFF

V: TRBV7-9
J: TRBJ1-1
size: .
D: TRBD1
DNA: TGTGCCAGCACAGGGACAGAGAACACTGAAGCTTTCTTT
CDR3: CASTGTENTEAFF

V: TRBV12-5
J: TRBJ2-7
size: .
D: .
DNA: TGTGCTAGTGGTTTGTCCCACTACGAGCAGTACTTC
CDR3: CASGLSHYEQYF

V: TRBV5-4
J: TRBJ2-5
size: .
D: .
DNA: TGTGCCAGCAGCTTCGGGGGAGAGACCCAGTACTTC
CDR3: CASSFGGETQYF

V: TRBV2
J: TRBJ1-1
size: few
D: .
DNA: TGTGCCAGCAGTGGGTACAAAGGGGCTGAAGCTTTCTTT
CDR3: CASSGYKGAEAFF

V: TRBV28
J: TRBJ1-1
size: .
D: TRBD1
DNA: TGTGCCAGCAGTACCGGGACAGTGGGCTCCAAAGCTTTCTTT
CDR3: CASSTGTVGSKAFF

V: TRBV28
J: TRBJ2-7
size: .
D: .
DNA: TGTGCCAGCAGTTTAGGTTTCGGGGGCGAGCAGTACTTC
CDR3: CASSLGFGGEQYF

V: TRBV28
J: TRBJ2-3
size: .
D: TRBD2
DNA: TGTGCCAGCAGTTTGGGACTAGCGGGAGATACGCAGTATTTT
CDR3: CASSLGLAGDTQYF

V: TRBV20-1
J: TRBJ2-3
size: few
D: .
DNA: TGCAGTGCTTTGTATACTGATACGCAGTATTTT
CDR3: CSALYTDTQYF

V: TRBV5-1
J: TRBJ2-5
size: .
D: TRBD1
DNA: TGCGCCAGCAGCCAAGCCGGGACAGGAGAGACCCAGTACTTC
CDR3: CASSQAGTGETQYF

V: TRBV6-1
J: TRBJ2-2
size: few
D: TRBD2
DNA: TGTGCCAGCAGTCGACTAGCAGGCGGGGAGCTGTTTTTT
CDR3: CASSRLAGGELFF

V: TRBV30
J: TRBJ1-2
size: .
D: .
DNA: TGTGCCTGGAGTGTCGGTGGGGCCGGCTACACCTTC
CDR3: CAWSVGGAGYTF

V: TRBV5-4
J: TRBJ1-1
size: .
D: TRBD1
DNA: TGTGCCAGCAGCACACCTCAGGGGGCACGGACTGAAGCTTTCTTT
CDR3: CASSTPQGARTEAFF

V: TRBV10-2
J: TRBJ1-1
size: .
D: .
DNA: TGCGCCAGCAGTGGGGGCAGGCTGGGGAACACTGAAGCTTTCTTT
CDR3: CASSGGRLGNTEAFF

V: TRBV5-4
J: TRBJ2-5
size: .
D: TRBD2
DNA: TGTGCCAGCAGCGAGGGACTAGCGGGGGGTCAGGAGACCCAGTACTTC
CDR3: CASSEGLAGGQETQYF

V: TRBV7-9
J: TRBJ2-5
size: few
D: .
DNA: TGTGCCTGGGTACCCGGGACACCACAAGAGACCCAGTACTTC
CDR3: CAWVPGTPQETQYF

V: TRBV18
J: TRBJ1-1
size: few
D: TRBD1
DNA: TGTGCCAGCTCACCAATTAGACAGGGAACGAACACTGAAGCTTTCTTT
CDR3: CASSPIRQGTNTEAFF

V: TRBV7-2
J: TRBJ2-3
size: .
D: TRBD1
DNA: TGTGCCAGCAGCTTATCGGGACAGATCAACACAGATACGCAGTATTTT
CDR3: CASSLSGQINTDTQYF

V: TRBV30
J: TRBJ1-6
size: once
D: .
DNA: TGTGCCTGCGAACGGGTTGCGCCCTTCAATTCACCCCTCCACTTT
CDR3: CACERVAPFNSPLHF

V: TRBV19
J: TRBJ1-1
size: few
D: TRBD1
DNA: TGTGCCAGTAACGGGGGCAGGGGGCGGACTGAAGCTTTCTTT
CDR3: CASNGGRGRTEAFF

V: TRBV10-2
J: TRBJ2-7
size: few
D: TRBD1
DNA: TGCGCCAGCAGGGAACGAAACACGGGACAGGGGTACGAGCAGTACTTC
CDR3: CASRERNTGQGYEQYF

V: TRBV12-5
J: TRBJ2-7
size: few
D: .
DNA: TGTGCTAGTAGTTCAGTCTCCTACGAGCAGTACTTC
CDR3: CASSSVSYEQYF

V: TRBV28
J: TRBJ1-5
size: .
D: .
DNA: TGTGCCAGCGGGGAAGCGGGGTACAATCAGCCCCAGCATTTT
CDR3: CASGEAGYNQPQHF

V: TRBV25-1
J: TRBJ2-1
size: .
D: .
DNA: TGTGCCAGCAGTGAATCCTTGGGGCGGGACTTCAATGAGCAGTTCTTC
CDR3: CASSESLGRDFNEQFF

V: TRBV6-5
J: TRBJ2-5
size: .
D: .
DNA: TGTGCCAGCAGGAGTGTTCGGGAGACCCAGTACTTC
CDR3: CASRSVRETQYF

V: TRBV6-1
J: TRBJ2-7
size: .
D: TRBD1
DNA: TGTGCCAGCAGTGGGGGACAGGGTGCCGCAGGAAGCGAGCAGTACTTC
CDR3: CASSGGQGAAGSEQYF

V: TRBV14
J: TRBJ1-2
size: once
D: TRBD1
DNA: TGTGCCAGCAGCCAATTCCCGGGACAGGTCTATGGCTACACCTTC
CDR3: CASSQFPGQVYGYTF

V: TRBV13
J: TRBJ1-1
size: .
D: .
DNA: TGTGCCAGCAGCTTAGGGACGGCTGACATGAACACTGAAGCTTTCTTT
CDR3: CASSLGTADMNTEAFF

V: TRBV19
J: TRBJ2-7
size: once
D: TRBD1
DNA: TGTGCCAGTAGTGCCCAACACCACAGGGGGCGCGATACCGAGCAGTACTTC
CDR3: CASSAQHHRGRDTEQYF

V: TRBV18
J: TRBJ1-1
size: .
D: .
DNA: TGTGCCAGCTCACCATTGACAGGACGGGTAACTGAAGCTTTCTTT
CDR3: CASSPLTGRVTEAFF

V: TRBV9
J: TRBJ1-6
size: once
D: .
DNA: TGTGCCAGCAGCGTAGAACAGGTTAACTCACCCCTCCACTTT
CDR3: CASSVEQVNSPLHF

V: TRBV7-3
J: TRBJ2-6
size: .
D: TRBD1
DNA: TGTGCCAGTGGATTTGTTGTTGGGGACAGTTTCTCTGGGGCCAACGTCCTGACTTTC
CDR3: CASGFVVGDSFSGANVLTF

V: TRBV13
J: TRBJ2-5
size: .
D: .
DNA: TGTGCCAGCAGCTTTACGCGGCAAGAGACCCAGTACTTC
CDR3: CASSFTRQETQYF

V: TRBV5-8
J: TRBJ2-1
size: .
D: .
DNA: TGTGCCAGCAGCTTGGGCGGCCTCTACAATGAGCAGTTCTTC
CDR3: CASSLGGLYNEQFF

V: TRBV28
J: TRBJ1-3
size: .
D: .
DNA: TGTGCCAGCAGTCCAGGGGTCTCTGGAAACACCATATATTTT
CDR3: CASSPGVSGNTIYF

V: TRBV4-2
J: TRBJ2-1
size: .
D: .
DNA: TGTGCCAGCAGCCCATCAGGAAATGAGCAGTTCTTC
CDR3: CASSPSGNEQFF

V: TRBV5-1
J: TRBJ2-7
size: once
D: TRBD1
DNA: TGCGCCAGCAGCTTAGGACAGGCAGTTCAAAACAGCGAGCAGTACTTC
CDR3: CASSLGQAVQNSEQYF

V: TRBV7-2
J: TRBJ2-2
size: .
D: .
DNA: TGTGCCAGCAGCTTATTTCCAGGCGCCCAAACCGGGGAGCTGTTTTTT
CDR3: CASSLFPGAQTGELFF

V: TRBV1
J: TRBJ1-4
size: .
D: .
DNA: TGCACCAGCAGCCGGGACAGGGGGTTTGTGAATGAAAAACTGTTTTTT
CDR3: CTSSRDRGFVNEKLFF

V: TRBV18
J: TRBJ1-5
size: .
D: .
DNA: TGTGCCAGCTCTCTAGGAGGCACTAGCAATCAGCCCCAGCATTTT
CDR3: CASSLGGTSNQPQHF

V: TRBV30
J: TRBJ2-2
size: .
D: .
DNA: TGTGCCTGGATCCGCAGCGGGGAGCTGTTTTTT
CDR3: CAWIRSGELFF

V: TRBV6-1
J: TRBJ2-2
size: .
D: .
DNA: TGTGCCAGCAGTCCTCGGGACATCGCGAGGGAGCTGTTTTTT
CDR3: CASSPRDIARELFF

V: TRBV30
J: TRBJ2-3
size: once
D: TRBD2
DNA: TGTGCCTGGAGTACAGCGGGGGGGATGGGAACAGATACGCAGTATTTT
CDR3: CAWSTAGGMGTDTQYF

V: TRBV5-6
J: TRBJ1-2
size: .
D: .
DNA: TGTGCCAGCAGCTTGGCGGGGAACTATGGCTACACCTTC
CDR3: CASSLAGNYGYTF

V: TRBV27
J: TRBJ2-1
size: .
D: .
DNA: TGTGCCAGCAGTTTATCGGGAGAAAGACAGTTCTTC
CDR3: CASSLSGERQFF

V: TRBV30
J: TRBJ2-1
size: .
D: .
DNA: TGTGCCTGGAGTGGGCCCGCGGGAACCTACAATGAGCAGTTCTTC
CDR3: CAWSGPAGTYNEQFF

V: TRBV6-5
J: TRBJ2-4
size: .
D: TRBD1
DNA: TGTGCCAGCAGAGGGACAGGACTAAACATTCAGTACTTC
CDR3: CASRGTGLNIQYF

V: TRBV11-3
J: TRBJ2-2
size: .
D: .
DNA: TGTGCCAGCAGCTTAGAAGGGGTCGGGGAGCTGTTTTTT
CDR3: CASSLEGVGELFF

V: TRBV4-1
J: TRBJ1-5
size: .
D: .
DNA: TGCGCCAGCAGCCTCATGGGGGGAACGACGGATCAGCCCCAGCATTTT
CDR3: CASSLMGGTTDQPQHF

V: TRBV29-1
J: TRBJ1-1
size: .
D: .
DNA: TGCAGCGTTGAACAGAGACAGGCTGACACTGAAGCTTTCTTT
CDR3: CSVEQRQADTEAFF

V: TRBV19
J: TRBJ1-5
size: few
D: .
DNA: TGTGCCAGTAGTATGGGTGGGGCGTTTCAGCATTTT
CDR3: CASSMGGAFQHF